A selection of T cell receptor beta chains follows, all from one sample in a study of PD-L1 blockade in urothelial cancer. TCRdb's copy holds only in-frame clones and misses some; the assay was immunoSEQ multiplex PCR. The sample has some 38,000 clones; about 85% are singletons. Sample: PBMCs, taken around atezolizumab (anti-PD-L1) treatment. Receptors were obtained from an elderly man with urothelial cancer. CDR3s include the opening cysteine and the closing phenylalanine or tryptophan. D genes are given only for firm matches. Clone size is shown for a subset of rows, as once, few, many or a class of expanded clone.

v_call: TRBV27
d_call: TRBD1
clone_size: NA
j_call: TRBJ2-7
cdr3_aa: CASSQRWQGVVFYEQYF
cdr3_nt: TGTGCCAGCAGTCAAAGATGGCAGGGGGTGGTTTTCTACGAGCAGTACTTC

v_call: TRBV18
d_call: TRBD1
clone_size: NA
j_call: TRBJ2-3
cdr3_aa: CASSPQTGSTSTDTQYF
cdr3_nt: TGTGCCAGCTCACCACAGACAGGGTCGACAAGCACAGATACGCAGTATTTT

v_call: TRBV5-6
d_call: NA
clone_size: few
j_call: TRBJ1-2
cdr3_aa: CASSLAQGWGYTF
cdr3_nt: TGTGCCAGCAGCTTGGCCCAGGGCTGGGGCTACACCTTC

v_call: TRBV19
d_call: NA
clone_size: NA
j_call: TRBJ1-2
cdr3_aa: CASSPRQAHYGYTF
cdr3_nt: TGTGCCAGTAGTCCAAGACAGGCCCACTATGGCTACACCTTC

v_call: TRBV18
d_call: NA
clone_size: NA
j_call: TRBJ1-2
cdr3_aa: CASSLYEGSGGYTF
cdr3_nt: TGTGCCAGCTCCCTGTATGAGGGGAGCGGGGGCTACACCTTC

v_call: TRBV9
d_call: TRBD1
clone_size: NA
j_call: TRBJ1-1
cdr3_aa: CASSVQGGYTEAFF
cdr3_nt: TGTGCCAGCAGCGTACAAGGGGGCTACACTGAAGCTTTCTTT

v_call: TRBV30
d_call: NA
clone_size: NA
j_call: TRBJ1-1
cdr3_aa: CAWSVLGGASNTEAFF
cdr3_nt: TGTGCCTGGAGTGTACTAGGAGGGGCGTCGAACACTGAAGCTTTCTTT

v_call: TRBV18
d_call: NA
clone_size: NA
j_call: TRBJ1-4
cdr3_aa: CASSPRSERNEKLFF
cdr3_nt: TGTGCCAGCTCACCACGCAGCGAGAGGAATGAAAAACTGTTTTTT

v_call: TRBV5-4
d_call: TRBD2
clone_size: NA
j_call: TRBJ2-5
cdr3_aa: CASSRLAGGQETQYF
cdr3_nt: TGTGCCAGCAGCCGACTAGCGGGAGGGCAAGAGACCCAGTACTTC

v_call: TRBV19
d_call: TRBD1
clone_size: NA
j_call: TRBJ1-5
cdr3_aa: CASSNQQGGQPQHF
cdr3_nt: TGTGCCAGTAGTAATCAACAGGGGGGTCAGCCCCAGCATTTT

v_call: TRBV28
d_call: TRBD2
clone_size: few
j_call: TRBJ2-4
cdr3_aa: CASSLASGRDRNIQYF
cdr3_nt: TGTGCCAGCAGTTTGGCCAGCGGGAGGGATAGAAACATTCAGTACTTC

v_call: TRBV6-1
d_call: NA
clone_size: NA
j_call: TRBJ1-2
cdr3_aa: CASSDRVGGYTF
cdr3_nt: TGTGCCAGCAGTGACAGGGTCGGGGGCTACACCTTC

v_call: TRBV6-5
d_call: TRBD1
clone_size: few
j_call: TRBJ1-2
cdr3_aa: CASSAGQGVGYTF
cdr3_nt: TGTGCCAGCAGCGCTGGACAGGGAGTAGGCTACACCTTC

v_call: TRBV7-2
d_call: TRBD2
clone_size: NA
j_call: TRBJ2-3
cdr3_aa: CASSPDGWTSGRDTQYF
cdr3_nt: TGTGCCAGCAGCCCCGACGGATGGACTAGCGGGAGAGATACGCAGTATTTT

v_call: TRBV5-6
d_call: TRBD2
clone_size: NA
j_call: TRBJ2-5
cdr3_aa: CASGVSGSGETQYF
cdr3_nt: TGTGCCAGCGGAGTTAGCGGGAGCGGAGAGACCCAGTACTTC

v_call: TRBV4-1
d_call: NA
clone_size: NA
j_call: TRBJ2-5
cdr3_aa: CASSPPGLPQETQYF
cdr3_nt: TGCGCCAGCAGCCCTCCCGGACTACCACAAGAGACCCAGTACTTC

v_call: TRBV6-5
d_call: NA
clone_size: NA
j_call: TRBJ1-2
cdr3_aa: CASRGSGSGGYTF
cdr3_nt: TGTGCCAGCAGGGGTTCGGGGTCGGGTGGCTACACCTTC

v_call: TRBV5-1
d_call: TRBD2
clone_size: NA
j_call: TRBJ2-5
cdr3_aa: CASSPGTSGSAETQYF
cdr3_nt: TGCGCCAGCAGCCCAGGGACTAGCGGGAGTGCAGAGACCCAGTACTTC

v_call: TRBV6-1
d_call: NA
clone_size: NA
j_call: TRBJ2-2
cdr3_aa: CASNGLADTGELFF
cdr3_nt: TGTGCCAGCAACGGATTAGCGGATACCGGGGAGCTGTTTTTT

v_call: TRBV6-6
d_call: TRBD1
clone_size: few
j_call: TRBJ1-1
cdr3_aa: CASSPGTANTEAFF
cdr3_nt: TGTGCCAGCAGTCCCGGGACAGCGAACACTGAAGCTTTCTTT

v_call: TRBV11-3
d_call: TRBD2
clone_size: NA
j_call: TRBJ2-1
cdr3_aa: CASSRSILAGWGYEQFF
cdr3_nt: TGTGCCAGCAGCCGTAGTATACTAGCGGGATGGGGTTACGAGCAGTTCTTC

v_call: TRBV6-6
d_call: NA
clone_size: NA
j_call: TRBJ2-7
cdr3_aa: CASSYSSGGTYEQYF
cdr3_nt: TGTGCCAGCAGTTACTCGAGTGGCGGTACCTACGAGCAGTACTTC

v_call: TRBV7-7
d_call: TRBD2
clone_size: NA
j_call: TRBJ2-5
cdr3_aa: CASSPTSGKETQYF
cdr3_nt: TGTGCCAGCAGCCCGACTAGCGGGAAGGAGACCCAGTACTTC

v_call: TRBV7-9
d_call: TRBD2
clone_size: NA
j_call: TRBJ2-7
cdr3_aa: CASSFGALADEQYF
cdr3_nt: TGTGCCAGCAGCTTCGGAGCGCTAGCGGACGAGCAGTACTTC

v_call: TRBV5-4
d_call: TRBD2
clone_size: NA
j_call: TRBJ2-2
cdr3_aa: CASSLLAGGSYRDTGELFF
cdr3_nt: TGTGCCAGCAGCTTACTAGCGGGAGGGTCGTATCGGGACACCGGGGAGCTGTTTTTT

v_call: TRBV7-6
d_call: TRBD2
clone_size: once
j_call: TRBJ2-3
cdr3_aa: CASSPNLAGRTDTQYF
cdr3_nt: TGTGCCAGCAGCCCGAACCTAGCGGGTCGCACAGATACGCAGTATTTT

v_call: TRBV30
d_call: TRBD1
clone_size: NA
j_call: TRBJ1-5
cdr3_aa: CAWSPTRSRQTGLNQPQHF
cdr3_nt: TGTGCCTGGAGTCCTACGCGGTCGAGGCAGACAGGGTTAAATCAGCCCCAGCATTTT

v_call: TRBV5-1
d_call: NA
clone_size: NA
j_call: TRBJ2-1
cdr3_aa: CASSRSGAYNEQFF
cdr3_nt: TGCGCCAGCAGCCGTTCCGGGGCCTACAATGAGCAGTTCTTC

v_call: TRBV18
d_call: NA
clone_size: NA
j_call: TRBJ1-1
cdr3_aa: CASSLPGLISDTEAFF
cdr3_nt: TGTGCCAGCTCACTGCCGGGGTTAATATCGGACACTGAAGCTTTCTTT

v_call: TRBV2
d_call: TRBD2
clone_size: NA
j_call: TRBJ2-1
cdr3_aa: CASSVTSGTYNEQFF
cdr3_nt: TGTGCCAGCAGCGTGACTAGCGGGACTTACAATGAGCAGTTCTTC

v_call: TRBV6-5
d_call: NA
clone_size: NA
j_call: TRBJ2-7
cdr3_aa: CASSYSNQGLTYEQYF
cdr3_nt: TGTGCCAGCAGTTACTCGAACCAGGGCCTAACCTACGAGCAGTACTTC

v_call: TRBV5-1
d_call: NA
clone_size: NA
j_call: TRBJ2-2
cdr3_aa: CASRRRGDTGELFF
cdr3_nt: TGCGCCAGCCGCCGGAGGGGTGACACCGGGGAGCTGTTTTTT

v_call: TRBV4-3
d_call: NA
clone_size: NA
j_call: TRBJ1-1
cdr3_aa: CASSQGGSTEAFF
cdr3_nt: TGCGCCAGCAGCCAAGGAGGCAGCACTGAAGCTTTCTTT

v_call: TRBV5-4
d_call: TRBD2
clone_size: NA
j_call: TRBJ2-1
cdr3_aa: CASSLGREGLNEQFF
cdr3_nt: TGTGCCAGCAGCTTGGGGCGGGAGGGCCTAAATGAGCAGTTCTTC

v_call: TRBV30
d_call: TRBD1
clone_size: NA
j_call: TRBJ1-5
cdr3_aa: CAWDRGQGGQPQHF
cdr3_nt: TGTGCCTGGGATAGGGGGCAGGGCGGGCAGCCCCAGCATTTT